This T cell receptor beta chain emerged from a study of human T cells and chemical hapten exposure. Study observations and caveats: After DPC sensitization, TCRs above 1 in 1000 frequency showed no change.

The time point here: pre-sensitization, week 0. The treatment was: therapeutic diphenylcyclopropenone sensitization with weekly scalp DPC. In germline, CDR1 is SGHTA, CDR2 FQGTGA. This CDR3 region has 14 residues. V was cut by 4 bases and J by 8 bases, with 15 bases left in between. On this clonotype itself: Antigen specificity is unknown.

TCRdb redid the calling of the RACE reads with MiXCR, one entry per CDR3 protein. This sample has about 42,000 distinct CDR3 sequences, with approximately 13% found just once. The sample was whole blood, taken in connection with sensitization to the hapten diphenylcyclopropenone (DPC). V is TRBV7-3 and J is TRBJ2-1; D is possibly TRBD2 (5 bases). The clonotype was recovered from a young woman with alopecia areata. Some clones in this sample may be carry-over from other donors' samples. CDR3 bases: TGTGCCAGCAGCTCCGCCCGGGGAAACTATGAGCAGTTCTTC. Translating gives CASSSARGNYEQFF.